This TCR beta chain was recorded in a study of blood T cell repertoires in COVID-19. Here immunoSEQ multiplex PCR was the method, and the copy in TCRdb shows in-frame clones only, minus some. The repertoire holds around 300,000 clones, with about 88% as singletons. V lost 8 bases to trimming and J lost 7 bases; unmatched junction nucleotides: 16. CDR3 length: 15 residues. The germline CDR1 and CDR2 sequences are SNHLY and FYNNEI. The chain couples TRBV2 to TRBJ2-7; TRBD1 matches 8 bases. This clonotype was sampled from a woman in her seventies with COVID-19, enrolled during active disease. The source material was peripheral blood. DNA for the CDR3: TGTGCCAGCGGAGGGACCTGGACAGGGTTCAGGGAGCAGTACTTC. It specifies CASGGTWTGFREQYF.